The 9 T cell receptor beta chains given below trace back to one sample, sequenced in a study of blood T cell repertoires in COVID-19. Method: immunoSEQ multiplex PCR; TCRdb's copy keeps in-frame clones and lacks some. The table includes approximately 89,000 clones, 80% detected once. The sequencing input was peripheral blood. Every receptor here comes from a human donor in a cohort sampled during active COVID-19.

V is TRBV2 and J is TRBJ1-1, with 7 bases identical to TRBD1. Per the germline V gene, CDR1 is SNHLY and CDR2 is FYNNEI. The CDR3 sequence is 12 residues long. The J segment lost 3 bases and the V segment lost 7 bases, leaving 2 bases of the junction unmatched. The CDR3 loop reads CASTQGDTEAFF. In DNA, the CDR3 is TGTGCCAGCACCCAGGGGGACACTGAAGCTTTCTTT.

The V gene is TRBV10-3, the J gene TRBJ2-7; TRBD2 matches 9 bases. The V gene end was trimmed by 6 bases and the J gene end by 2 bases; junction bases not matched to a gene: 8. Germline lookup yields CDR1 ENHRY and CDR2 SYGVKD. The CDR3 contains 15 residues. The CDR3 nucleotides read TGTGCCATCAGCAATAGCGGGAGTCAAGCCTACGAGCAGTACTTC. Translating it yields CAISNSGSQAYEQYF.

This chain joins TRBV19 and TRBJ2-7; tentative D call: TRBD1 (5 bases). CDR3 length equals 16 residues. The ends were cut back, 1 base at V and 3 bases at J, with 16 bases in the middle. Germline CDR1 LNHDA, CDR2 SQIVND (reference sequence). The CDR3 DNA sequence: TGTGCCAGTAGTATAGCTCCCGCACCAGGGTTCTACGAGCAGTACTTC. Its protein is CASSIAPAPGFYEQYF.

The rearrangement joins TRBV4-2 to TRBJ2-1; 14 nucleotides match TRBD2. Germline loops: CDR1 LGHNA, CDR2 YNFKEQ. V shed 2 bases and J 7 bases; nucleotides not matched to a gene: 4. This CDR3 region has 16 residues. The CDR3 sequence is CASSQLRTSGGNEQFF. For the CDR3, the DNA is TGTGCCAGCAGCCAATTAAGGACTAGCGGGGGGAATGAGCAGTTCTTC.

The V call is TRBV5-1, the J call TRBJ2-7, with 7 bases identical to TRBD1. Trimming at V came to 3 bases and at J to 2 bases, leaving 5 bases not matched to a gene. CDR1 SGHRS and CDR2 YFSETQ come from the germline V gene. The CDR3 is 14 amino acids. CDR3 loop: CASSSGQSTYEQYF. CDR3 coding DNA: TGCGCCAGCAGCTCGGGACAGAGCACCTACGAGCAGTACTTC.

The gene calls are TRBV20-1 and TRBJ1-1; the match to TRBD1 covers 7 bases. Germline-derived CDR1 and CDR2 are DFQATT and SNEGSKA (reference sequence). The CDR3 loop spans 10 amino acids. With V trimmed by 8 bases and J by 3 bases, 0 bases remained unmatched. The CDR3 loop reads CSQGDTEAFF. DNA for the CDR3: TGCAGTCAGGGGGACACTGAAGCTTTCTTT.

The V gene is TRBV3-1 (or the pseudogene TRBV3-2), the J gene TRBJ1-1, with D hard to call. Deletions cut 1 base from V and 6 bases from J, with 12 bases between. Germline values: CDR1 LGHDT, CDR2 YNNKEL (reference sequence). The CDR3 is 14 residues long. The CDR3 region has the DNA TGTGCCAGCAGCCAAGGAGGAGGGATATCTGAAGCTTTCTTT. Protein: CASSQGGGISEAFF.

V gene TRBV12-3 or TRBV12-4 combines with J gene TRBJ1-2, with D uncertain. The V and J ends lost 6 bases and 0 bases respectively, with 5 bases between them. The CDR3 totals 12 residues. CDR3: CASSGTNYGYTF. DNA for the CDR3: TGTGCCAGCAGCGGTACTAACTATGGCTACACCTTC.

The chain employs TRBV7-2 and TRBJ2-7, with 11 bases fitting TRBD2. With 0 bases clipped from V and 2 bases from J, the junction kept 3 bases outside the gene matches. The CDR3 extends over 16 amino acids. Germline loops: CDR1 SGHTA, CDR2 FQGNSA. CDR3 region: CASSLAVAGGAYEQYF. In nucleotides, the CDR3 is TGTGCCAGCAGCTTAGCTGTAGCGGGGGGGGCCTACGAGCAGTACTTC.